The 32 T cell receptor beta chains given below trace back to one sample, sequenced in a study of T cells after yellow fever vaccination. MiXCR, run by TCRdb on the 5' RACE reads, gives a single entry per CDR3 protein. Of 300,000 to 400,000 distinct CDR3 sequences listed, 9.5% to 15% were seen once; the top ten hold 3% to 4%. The starting material was CD4+ T cells sorted from PBMCs, obtained 15 days after the yellow fever booster vaccination. These receptors were taken from a man in his late teens or twenties who received the YFV17D yellow fever vaccine.

In this sample, this clonotype turned up a few times. The chain combines TRBV27 with TRBJ2-1; maybe TRBD2 (5 bases). CDR3 length: 17 residues. The ends were cut back, 2 bases at V and 2 bases at J, with 16 bases in the middle. The germline V gene has CDR1 MNHEY and CDR2 SMNVEV (reference sequence). The CDR3 nucleotides read TGTGCCAGCAGTTTAAGGCTAGGTGTGACTACCTACAATGAGCAGTTCTTC. The encoded protein is CASSLRLGVTTYNEQFF.

This clonotype was detected only a few times. The chain combines TRBV5-4 with TRBJ2-3, with 8 bases lining up with TRBD2. Germline V gives CDR1 SGHNT, CDR2 YYREEE (reference sequence). The CDR3 consists of 16 residues. Unmatched junction bases numbered 7, after V lost 4 bases and J lost 0 bases. The CDR3 DNA sequence: TGTGCCAGCAGCCAGTTACGGGAGGGAAGCACAGATACGCAGTATTTT. Translating gives CASSQLREGSTDTQYF.

This clonotype was found many times. The chain carries TRBV7-2 and TRBJ2-4, with TRBD2 as a possible D gene (6 bases). The germline gives CDR1 SGHTA, CDR2 FQGNSA. The CDR3 consists of 14 residues. The V end was cut by 0 bases, the J end by 5 bases, with 8 bases between. CDR3 nucleotides: TGTGCCAGCAGCTTAGCCCCTAGCGAAAACATTCAGTACTTC. The encoded protein is CASSLAPSENIQYF.

The J gene is TRBJ1-2, the V gene TRBV25-1, with TRBD1 matching 7 bases. Germline CDR1 MGHDK, CDR2 SYGVNS. The CDR3 is 15 amino acids. The V segment lost 4 bases and the J segment 2 bases; nucleotides outside the gene matches: 7. The DNA for the CDR3 is TGTGCCAGCAGTGTCGACACGGGACAGAACTATGGCTACACCTTC. Translation gives CASSVDTGQNYGYTF.

CDR3 sequence reads: CASSLWGGDEQYV. The CDR3 nucleotides are TGTGCCAGCAGCTTGTGGGGGGGCGACGAGCAGTACGTC. J is TRBJ2-7 and V is TRBV5-6, with a possible D match to TRBD2 (7 bases). This CDR3 region has 13 residues. Germline values: CDR1 SGHDT, CDR2 YYEEEE. Trimming took off 1 base at V and 5 bases at J, with 10 bases between the two ends.

The table lists this clonotype with a few counts. The chain uses TRBV6-2 or TRBV6-3 and TRBJ2-1; D may be TRBD2 (5 bases). The CDR3 contains 13 residues. V lost 4 bases to trimming and J lost 7 bases, with 11 bases between them. Germline-derived CDR1 and CDR2 are MNHEY and SVGEGT. The CDR3 protein is CASSFRTGNEQFF. The CDR3 nucleotides are TGTGCCAGCAGTTTCCGGACGGGGAATGAGCAGTTCTTC.

This clonotype has a count of ten or more. V is TRBV10-1 and J is TRBJ2-2; D tentatively reads TRBD1 or TRBD2 (6 bases each). The CDR3 loop spans 11 amino acids. Germline V gene lookup returns CDR1 WNHNN and CDR2 SYGVQD (reference sequence). Trimming left V 8 bases short and J 9 bases short, with 10 bases between. Written as DNA, the CDR3 is TGCGCCAGCTTGGGGGGCAGGGAGCTGTTTTTT. Translated: CASLGGRELFF.

V gene TRBV2 combines with J gene TRBJ2-7, with a weak D call TRBD1 (5 bases). The CDR3 sequence is 13 residues long. Germline loops: CDR1 SNHLY, CDR2 FYNNEI. V was pared by 4 bases and J by 4 bases, with 11 bases between. In DNA form, the CDR3 reads TGTGCCAGCAGTGTGCAGGGCGGATACGAGCAGTACTTC. Its translation is CASSVQGGYEQYF.

The chain employs TRBV4-3 and TRBJ1-2, with 7 bases identical to TRBD1. CDR3 size: 15 residues. Germline CDR1 is LGHNA and CDR2 is YSLEER. V shed 1 base and J 6 bases; nucleotides not matched to a gene: 8. In DNA, the CDR3 is TGCGCCAGCAGCCAAGCTCCGACAGGGCGCGATGGCTACACCTTC. Translating it yields CASSQAPTGRDGYTF.

This clonotype was seen a handful of times. The CDR3 region has the DNA TGTGCCAGCAGCCAAGTCCAGGGTGCAACTAATGAAAAACTGTTTTTT. This gives the protein CASSQVQGATNEKLFF. The chain couples TRBV4-2 to TRBJ1-4, with D possibly TRBD1 on 5 matching bases. V shed 1 base and J shed 0 bases, with 9 bases lying between them. The V gene's germline CDR1 is LGHNA and CDR2 YNFKEQ. The CDR3 spans 16 residues.

This clonotype was seen ten or more times. The chain combines TRBV4-1 with TRBJ2-1; 9 nucleotides match TRBD1. This CDR3 contains 16 residues. Germline loops: CDR1 MGHRA, CDR2 YSYEKL. V trimming: 5 bases; J trimming: 1 base; junction bases outside the gene matches: 6. The CDR3 spells CASSLQGARSYNEQFF. The CDR3 DNA sequence: TGCGCCAGCAGCTTACAGGGGGCACGGTCCTACAATGAGCAGTTCTTC.

This chain uses TRBV12-3 or TRBV12-4 with TRBJ2-5; D not certain. Trimming cost V 3 bases and J 5 bases, with 10 bases left between them. CDR3 size: 13 residues. The CDR3 loop is CASSFRAWETQYF. The CDR3 coding sequence is TGTGCCAGCAGTTTTCGGGCTTGGGAGACCCAGTACTTC.

This clonotype showed up many times. The chain carries TRBV28 and TRBJ2-7; either TRBD1 or TRBD2 may supply D (5 bases each). With 6 bases removed from V and 3 bases from J, the gap between germline ends came to 15 bases. Germline lookup yields CDR1 MDHEN and CDR2 SYDVKM. The CDR3 is 14 amino acids. The CDR3 sequence: CASSRGQGSYEQYV. In DNA, the CDR3 is TGTGCCAGCAGCCGAGGGCAGGGCAGCTACGAGCAGTACGTC.

The rearrangement links TRBV20-1 to TRBJ2-7; D is uncertain. Trimming left V 2 bases short and J 5 bases short, with 7 bases between. CDR3 size: 11 residues. Germline lookup yields CDR1 DFQATT and CDR2 SNEGSKA (reference sequence). DNA of the CDR3: TGCAGTGCTAGACGGGCCCACGAGCAGTACTTC. It specifies CSARRAHEQYF.

V and J are TRBV20-1 and TRBJ1-6; 11 bases map to TRBD1. The germline CDR1 and CDR2 sequences are DFQATT and SNEGSKA (reference sequence). This CDR3 contains 17 residues. V was clipped by 0 bases and J by 7 bases; unmatched bases: 8. The CDR3 spells CSARDPGTGGENSPLHF. The CDR3 DNA reads as TGCAGTGCTAGAGATCCGGGGACAGGGGGGGAAAATTCACCCCTCCACTTT.

This clonotype was recorded a few times. This chain joins TRBV7-7 and TRBJ2-5; the D is unclear. The CDR3 is made up of 13 amino acids. Trimming removed 5 bases at V and 4 bases at J, with 11 bases between. In germline, CDR1 is SSHAT, CDR2 FNYEAQ (reference sequence). CDR3 residues: CASSIQNGETQYF. CDR3 coding DNA: TGTGCCAGCAGCATACAAAATGGAGAGACCCAGTACTTC. The whole variable domain, filled in from reference TRBV7-7 and TRBJ2-5, reads GAGVSQSPRYKVTKRGQDVTLRCDPISSHATLYWYQQALGQGPEFLTYFNYEAQPDKSGLPSDRFSAERPEGSISTLTIQRTEQRDSAMYRCASSIQNGETQYFGPGTRLLVL.

This chain joins TRBV7-2 and TRBJ2-3; 7 bases map to TRBD1. The germline CDR1 and CDR2 sequences are SGHTA and FQGNSA. This CDR3 region has 16 residues. V was clipped by 5 bases and J by 0 bases; unmatched bases: 8. The CDR3 DNA follows: TGTGCCAGCAGCGTATCTTTGACAGGGAGCACAGATACGCAGTATTTT. Protein: CASSVSLTGSTDTQYF.

This clonotype came up a few times. The chain joins TRBV20-1 to TRBJ1-2, with D possibly being TRBD1 (6 bases). Germline V CDR1 and CDR2: DFQATT, SNEGSKA (reference sequence). Trimming removed 0 bases at V and 8 bases at J, with 13 bases between. The CDR3 spans 13 residues. CDR3 sequence (DNA): TGCAGTGCTAGAGAGGGGGACAATAGGGGCTACACCTTC. It yields the protein CSAREGDNRGYTF.

The rearrangement joins TRBV20-1 to TRBJ2-5, with 9 bases that match TRBD2. With V trimmed by 3 bases and J by 5 bases, 7 bases remained unmatched. This CDR3 has 14 amino acids. CDR1 DFQATT and CDR2 SNEGSKA come from the germline V gene (reference sequence). The chain's CDR3 is CSASSGGVSETQYF. CDR3 coding DNA: TGCAGTGCTAGTAGCGGGGGTGTATCGGAGACCCAGTACTTC.

This clonotype was seen more than once but under ten times. The rearrangement joins TRBV24-1 to TRBJ2-3; TRBD1 might be the D (5 bases). The CDR3 extends over 14 amino acids. Per germline, CDR1 KGHDR and CDR2 SFDVKD. The V gene lost 3 bases and the J gene lost 1 base, with 7 bases spanning the gap. The CDR3 DNA is TGTGCCACCAGTGATCCAGGGCGCACAGATACGCAGTATTTT. Protein product: CATSDPGRTDTQYF.

This clonotype was detected ten times or more. This rearrangement joins TRBV7-9 to TRBJ1-1; a possible D gene is TRBD1 (5 bases). The CDR3 contains 14 residues. Per germline, CDR1 SEHNR and CDR2 FQNEAQ (reference sequence). V was shortened by 5 bases and J by 5 bases, with 15 bases between the two germline ends. The CDR3 coding sequence is TGTGCCAGCAGCCCACGCGGGGCGGAGACTGAAGCTTTCTTT. Amino acid sequence: CASSPRGAETEAFF.

This clonotype was seen more than once but under ten times. This CDR3 reads CASSYSRAGNTIYF. The CDR3 DNA reads as TGTGCCAGCAGTTACTCCAGGGCTGGAAACACCATATATTTT. The rearrangement joins TRBV6-6 to TRBJ1-3; the D gene is possibly TRBD1 (5 bases). The CDR3 spans 14 residues. In germline, CDR1 is MNHNY, CDR2 SVGAGI (reference sequence). V lost 0 bases, J lost 2 bases, and 5 bases lay in between.

This clonotype appeared many times. This sequence joins TRBV7-9 and TRBJ2-1, with D possibly TRBD1 on 5 matching bases. Germline CDR1 and CDR2: SEHNR and FQNEAQ (reference sequence). This CDR3 region has 17 residues. V was cut by 5 bases and J by 6 bases, with 23 bases left in between. The CDR3 bases are TGTGCCAGCAGCCCTGGAAGGTTAGGGGTGCTGGTCAATGAGCAGTTCTTC. Protein product: CASSPGRLGVLVNEQFF.

The chain couples TRBV7-8 to TRBJ1-5; TRBD1 might be the D (5 bases). Germline values: CDR1 SGHVS, CDR2 FQNEAQ. The V gene lost 4 bases and the J gene lost 4 bases, with 11 bases spanning the gap. The CDR3 has 14 residues. The CDR3 DNA follows: TGTGCCAGCAGCTATAGGGACCGGAATCAGCCCCAGCATTTT. Encoded protein: CASSYRDRNQPQHF.

This clonotype occurred many times. The rearrangement joins TRBV3-1 to TRBJ2-7, with D hard to call. This CDR3 is 12 amino acids long. With 2 bases removed from V and 4 bases from J, the gap between germline ends came to 6 bases. The germline CDR1 and CDR2 sequences are LGHDT and YNNKEL (reference sequence). This CDR3 is CASSQPWYEQYV. CDR3 nucleotides: TGTGCCAGCAGCCAACCGTGGTACGAGCAGTACGTC.

The rearrangement uses TRBV2 and TRBJ2-5, with 13 nucleotides matching TRBD2. Germline V CDR1 and CDR2: SNHLY, FYNNEI. J lost 5 bases, V lost 2 bases, and 8 bases had no gene match. The CDR3 has 17 amino acids. The CDR3 DNA reads TGTGCCAGCAGTGAAAGGACTAGCGGGGGAAGTCGGGAGACCCAGTACTTC. Translating it yields CASSERTSGGSRETQYF.

This chain joins TRBV7-9 and TRBJ2-3; a possible D gene is TRBD2 (7 bases). Per germline, CDR1 SEHNR and CDR2 FQNEAQ (reference sequence). CDR3 length: 15 amino acids. V lost 0 bases and J lost 10, with 17 bases in between. CDR3 nucleotides: TGTGCCAGCAGCTTAGCGCAGGGGAGGGCCGAGGCGCAGTATTTT. It translates to CASSLAQGRAEAQYF.

This clonotype was picked up a small number of times. This rearrangement joins TRBV29-1 to TRBJ2-5; tentatively, D is TRBD1 (6 bases). CDR1 is SQVTM and CDR2 is ANQGSEA in the germline V gene. V shed 6 bases and J shed 2 bases, with 10 bases lying between them. CDR3 length: 12 amino acids. The CDR3 reads CSVGTQQETQYF. Here the CDR3 DNA reads TGCAGCGTCGGGACACAGCAAGAGACCCAGTACTTC. The entire variable domain, with the rest obtained from reference TRBV29-1 and TRBJ2-5, is as follows: SAVISQKPSRDICQRGTSLTIQCQVDSQVTMMFWYRQQPGQSLTLIATANQGSEATYESGFVIDKFPISRPNLTFSTLTVSNMSPEDSSIYLCSVGTQQETQYFGPGTRLLVL.

This clonotype was observed at least ten times. This chain links TRBV6-2 or TRBV6-3 with TRBJ1-6; TRBD1 agrees at 8 bases. J lost 7 bases, V lost 7 bases, and 3 bases had no gene match. CDR1 is MNHEY, CDR2 SVGEGT, per germline. The CDR3 spans 13 residues. The CDR3 loop reads CASTRQGNSPLHF. DNA for the CDR3: TGTGCCAGCACCCGACAGGGGAATTCACCCCTCCACTTT.

The chain is built from TRBV20-1 and TRBJ2-5; tentative D call: TRBD1 (5 bases). The ends were cut back, 4 bases at V and 5 bases at J, with 17 bases in the middle. Germline lookup yields CDR1 DFQATT and CDR2 SNEGSKA (reference sequence). The CDR3 extends over 14 amino acids. CDR3 in amino acids: CSATLETADETQYF. Here the CDR3 DNA reads TGCAGTGCTACCCTAGAGACAGCAGATGAGACCCAGTACTTC.

This clonotype showed up just a few times. The rearrangement joins TRBV25-1 to TRBJ1-2, with unresolved D. The germline CDR1 and CDR2 sequences are MGHDK and SYGVNS. Trimming pared 3 bases from V and 8 bases from J, leaving 22 bases between. The CDR3 totals 16 residues. This CDR3 is CASSDESLGLARGYTF. CDR3 nucleotides: TGTGCCAGCAGTGACGAGTCCCTTGGGCTAGCTCGGGGCTACACCTTC.

The gene calls are TRBV20-1 and TRBJ1-6; perhaps TRBD1 as D (5 bases). The V and J ends lost 0 bases and 7 bases respectively, with 10 bases between them. CDR1 and CDR2 (germline): DFQATT, SNEGSKA (reference sequence). The CDR3 extends over 14 amino acids. CDR3 bases: TGCAGTGCTAGAGATAGGGGACCCAATTCACCCCTCCACTTT. Translated: CSARDRGPNSPLHF.